A selection of T cell receptor beta chains follows, all from one sample in a study of blood T cell repertoires in COVID-19. Only in-frame clones appear in the TCRdb table, and some are missing; sequencing was by immunoSEQ multiplex PCR. The data show under 200,000 clones, 70% to 85% seen once. The sample was PBMCs or T cells enriched from blood (not recorded which). Source of these receptors: a man in his forties or fifties who had recovered from COVID-19. The conserved cysteine and the conserved F or W are not part of the CDR3 here. A D gene is named only where the DNA matches it firmly.

v_call	cdr3_length	d_call	j_call	cdr3_aa
TRBV14	14	-	TRBJ2-7	ASSQERDRVWHEQY
TRBV11-1	13	-	TRBJ1-2	ASSFTLGGAYGYT
TRBV18	9	-	TRBJ2-5	ASSPEETQY
TRBV10-3	15	TRBD2	TRBJ2-2	AISGLAGASEVGELF
TRBV19	12	TRBD1	TRBJ1-1	ASSWDRGTTEAF
TRBV29-1	11	TRBD2	TRBJ2-7	SAGLAPLTEQY
TRBV7-2	14	-	TRBJ1-6	ASSLEGSSYNSPLH
TRBV9	14	-	TRBJ1-6	ASSVSGGGALEGLH
TRBV24-1	14	-	TRBJ1-1	ATSDLAGAKNTEAF
TRBV7-2	14	TRBD2	TRBJ2-3	ASSAKPGLDTDTQY
TRBV28	12	-	TRBJ1-2	ASSLNGVVSGYT
TRBV7-2	12	TRBD1	TRBJ2-7	ASRKGQPRYEQY
TRBV7-9	15	TRBD1	TRBJ2-7	ASSLYPPGQGVYEQY
TRBV2	15	TRBD1	TRBJ2-7	ASMGTGTPTSSYEQY
TRBV6-5	10	-	TRBJ1-2	ASGRGGYGYT
TRBV5-1	12	TRBD1	TRBJ1-6	ASSQQGQDSPLH
TRBV3-1/TRBV3-2	14	TRBD2	TRBJ2-1	ASSHGTRVFGREQF
TRBV9	10	-	TRBJ2-3	ASSAVQGLQY
TRBV5-1	11	TRBD1	TRBJ2-5	ASSGQGQETQY
TRBV6-1	15	TRBD2	TRBJ2-2	ASSGGLAGWRTGELF
TRBV3-1/TRBV3-2	13	-	TRBJ1-2	ASSQRPDSGYGYT
TRBV6-5	12	TRBD1	TRBJ1-2	ASRRWTGTYGYT
TRBV25-1	10	-	TRBJ2-3	ASSGGRDTQY
TRBV3-1/TRBV3-2	11	-	TRBJ1-3	ASSQRNGDTIY
TRBV2	10	TRBD1	TRBJ1-1	ASSGTGRHAF
TRBV5-1	16	TRBD2	TRBJ2-5	ASSPGLAGGPGGETQY
TRBV7-2	13	-	TRBJ2-2	ASSLNYADTGELF
TRBV5-4	10	-	TRBJ1-1	ASSPGATEAF
TRBV6-5	10	TRBD2	TRBJ2-1	ASAPGGHEQF
TRBV4-2	13	-	TRBJ2-1	ASSQGRDSFNEQF
TRBV5-1	11	-	TRBJ1-2	ASSSQGSDGYT
TRBV5-6	14	TRBD1	TRBJ2-5	ASRTRTGGDLETQY
TRBV5-1	12	-	TRBJ2-7	ASSLAGSSYEQY
TRBV6-1	12	-	TRBJ1-6	ASSELERRSPLH
TRBV7-2	13	TRBD1	TRBJ1-2	ASSYSGTGIGGYT
TRBV15	14	-	TRBJ2-5	ATSNTLGGFGETQY
TRBV27	12	-	TRBJ1-2	ASSFGAGNYGYT
TRBV7-2	12	-	TRBJ2-3	ASSFRGATDTQY
TRBV28	14	TRBD1	TRBJ2-1	ASSFAGQGALNEQF
TRBV19	9	-	TRBJ1-1	ASVYRSEAF
TRBV28	10	-	TRBJ2-7	ASGQGVDEQY
TRBV19	10	-	TRBJ1-2	ASSIPDRGYT
TRBV5-1	13	-	TRBJ1-1	ASSLTPLRGTEAF